Following are 10 T cell receptor beta chains from one sample sequenced in a study of T cell repertoires in cytomegalovirus infection. A single record per CDR3 protein comes from TCRdb applying MiXCR to the reads. The repertoire has 450,000 to 550,000 distinct CDR3 sequences, more than 15% of them found once; the top ten carry under 30%. Sequenced: CD8+ T cells from PBMCs. Receptor source: a human donor in good health (CMV status not recorded). Some clones in this sample may be carry-over from other donors' samples.

CDR3 region: CASRPPKGTSGNTIYF. CDR3 DNA sequence: TGTGCCAGCAGACCCCCTAAGGGGACCTCTGGAAACACCATATATTTT. The rearrangement joins TRBV12-3 or TRBV12-4 to TRBJ1-3; D may be TRBD1 (5 bases). CDR3 length: 16 amino acids. Trimming left V 6 bases short and J 0 bases short, with 15 bases between.

This chain connects TRBV27 to TRBJ1-3; no clear D gene. V lost 7 bases and J lost 6, with 7 bases in between. Germline V gene lookup returns CDR1 MNHEY and CDR2 SMNVEV (reference sequence). The CDR3 length is 11 residues. This CDR3 reads CASTLANTIYF. CDR3 bases: TGTGCCAGCACCCTAGCAAACACCATATATTTT.

Of note for this clonotype: A single base separates this from a much larger clone, so it may be a read error. The CDR3 ends on some other residue instead of the conserved phenylalanine or tryptophan, so this is likely a read error. This chain links TRBV7-3 with TRBJ2-7; D remains ambiguous. This CDR3 comprises 13 residues. Trimming removed 2 bases at V and 5 bases at J, with 10 bases between. Germline V gene lookup returns CDR1 SGHTA and CDR2 FQGTGA. The CDR3 spells CASSLEVGHEQYL. The DNA for the CDR3 is TGTGCCAGCAGCTTAGAGGTGGGCCACGAGCAGTACTTA.

This clonotype was seen ten or more times. The chain combines TRBV4-1 with TRBJ2-1, with 7 positions matching TRBD2. V dropped 5 bases and J dropped 3; count of bases not matched to a gene: 4. The length of the CDR3 is 14 residues. Germline V gene sequence: CDR1 MGHRA, CDR2 YSYEKL. CDR3 residues: CASSVAGDYNEQFF. The DNA of the CDR3 is TGCGCCAGCAGCGTGGCGGGGGACTACAATGAGCAGTTCTTC.

The chain joins TRBV6-5 to TRBJ2-5, with 7 bases matching TRBD2. CDR1 is MNHEY, CDR2 SVGAGI, per germline. V gave up 2 bases and J gave up 2 bases; unmatched junction bases: 8. CDR3 length: 16 amino acids. The CDR3 loop reads CASSYTSGGEQETQYF. DNA for the CDR3: TGTGCCAGCAGTTACACGAGTGGGGGGGAACAAGAGACCCAGTACTTC.

This clonotype was recorded at least ten times. The chain links TRBV7-9 to TRBJ1-3; the D is unclear. The CDR3 runs to 18 residues. The germline V gene has CDR1 SEHNR and CDR2 FQNEAQ (reference sequence). V was cut by 4 bases and J by 0 bases, with 19 bases left in between. CDR3 sequence: CASSSPSSTVSSGNTIYF. CDR3 in DNA: TGTGCCAGCAGCTCCCCCTCGTCCACGGTCAGCTCTGGAAACACCATATATTTT.

This clonotype was picked up one time. The CDR3 nucleotides are TGCAGTGCTACATTGCGGGCCTCCTACGAGCAGTACTTC. Translating it yields CSATLRASYEQYF. The chain employs TRBV20-1 and TRBJ2-7, with D possibly matching TRBD2 (5 bases). Looked up from germline, CDR1 is DFQATT and CDR2 is SNEGSKA (reference sequence). The V gene lost 4 bases and the J gene lost 0 bases, with 10 bases spanning the gap. The CDR3 extends over 13 amino acids.

This clonotype turned up a few times. The V gene is TRBV27, the J gene TRBJ1-1, with TRBD1 identical over 10 bases. Germline V gene sequence: CDR1 MNHEY, CDR2 SMNVEV (reference sequence). The CDR3 runs 17 residues. Unmatched junction bases numbered 13, after V lost 5 bases and J lost 4 bases. The CDR3 here is CASSHRTGGGVSTEAFF. For the CDR3, the DNA is TGTGCCAGCAGTCATCGGACAGGGGGGGGAGTGAGCACTGAAGCTTTCTTT.

In this sample, this clonotype turned up many times. The gene calls are TRBV10-3 and TRBJ2-7; D assignment may be TRBD1 or TRBD2 (6 bases each). V was pared by 0 bases and J by 3 bases, with 21 bases between. CDR3 length equals 18 residues. Germline-derived CDR1 and CDR2 are ENHRY and SYGVKD. Here the CDR3 reads CAISESAGGRLILYEQYF. In nucleotides, the CDR3 is TGTGCCATCAGTGAGTCAGCCGGGGGCCGACTTATACTCTACGAGCAGTACTTC.

This clonotype was seen a handful of times. V usage is TRBV11-3 and J usage is TRBJ1-4; D call uncertain. From germline, CDR1 is SGHNT and CDR2 YENEEA. The CDR3 runs 13 residues. With 5 bases removed from V and 8 bases from J, the gap between germline ends came to 12 bases. The CDR3 DNA follows: TGTGCCAGCAGCCCAAATGGATTCGAAAAACTGTTTTTT. Translation: CASSPNGFEKLFF.